Sequencing of this T cell receptor beta chain was carried out in a study of cytomegalovirus exposure and HLA in healthy donors. The study's findings and limits: Rarity characterized most TCR sequences, yet some public TCRs appeared in many donors. Roughly even sequencing depth across donors was the assumption behind the presence/absence analyses. A highly shared variant cluster was judged a likely technical artifact.

Concerning this clone itself: Its matching antigen is unknown.

Germline-derived CDR1 and CDR2 are SNHLY and FYNNEI. CDR3 length equals 15 residues. V gave up 7 bases and J gave up 0 bases, with 12 bases separating them. PCR primers comprised 60 Vbeta and 13 Jbeta primers. The repertoire was sequenced with immunoSEQ multiplex PCR; TCRdb's copy has only in-frame clones and lacks some. The sample holds 150,000 to 200,000 clones, about 75% seen once. The rearrangement links TRBV2 to TRBJ2-2, with D perhaps matching TRBD1 (5 bases). The sequencing input was PBMCs. The sequence derives from a woman in her forties or fifties in good health and CMV-seropositive. CDR3 DNA: TGTGCCAGCACCAAGGGGCTGACGAACACCGGGGAGCTGTTTTTT. This gives the protein CASTKGLTNTGELFF.